These 15 T cell receptor beta chains were sequenced from one sample in a study of Ad26.COV2.S vaccination and SARS-CoV-2 variants. Sequenced by immunoSEQ multiplex PCR; TCRdb stores in-frame clones only, minus some. This sample has about half a million clones, with 80% to 90% found just once. This sample's treatment: over 15 received Ad26.COV2.S at low or high dose, single or two shots; 5 received placebo; per-sample allocation not given. Collection of the samples took place on day 63 after the first injection of vaccine or placebo. Sequenced material: peripheral blood, taken in a trial of Ad26.COV2.S vaccine versus placebo. The receptors originated from a person between 18 and 60 years old who received the Ad26.COV2.S COVID-19 vaccine or a placebo.

This sequence joins TRBV27 and TRBJ2-7; the D is unclear. The germline V gene has CDR1 MNHEY and CDR2 SMNVEV (reference sequence). The CDR3 runs 15 residues. V lost 6 bases and J lost 1, with 16 bases in between. The CDR3 nucleotides are TGTGCCAGCAGCGTGGGGTCTCTATCGTCCTACGAGCAGTACTTC. This sequence encodes CASSVGSLSSYEQYF.

The rearrangement uses TRBV5-1 and TRBJ1-2; D is ambiguous. The V end was cut by 4 bases, the J end by 12 bases, with 28 bases between. This CDR3 has 16 amino acids. Looked up from germline, CDR1 is SGHRS and CDR2 is YFSETQ. The CDR3: CASSPDGAGGAEKDTF. The CDR3 region has the DNA TGCGCCAGCAGCCCCGACGGAGCTGGAGGAGCGGAAAAGGACACCTTC. The full variable domain, in which reference TRBV5-1 and TRBJ1-2 provide the parts outside the CDR3, is KAGVTQTPRYLIKTRGQQVTLSCSPISGHRSVSWYQQTPGQGLQFLFEYFSETQRNKGNFPGRFSGRQFSNSRSEMNVSTLELGDSALYLCASSPDGAGGAEKDTFGSGTRLTVV.

The gene calls are TRBV29-1 and TRBJ2-7; 9 nucleotides align to TRBD1. This CDR3 contains 13 residues. V shed 3 bases, J shed 5 bases, and the junction held 5 bases outside the gene matches. CDR1 is SQVTM and CDR2 is ANQGSEA in the germline V gene. Here the CDR3 reads CSVDGTGINEQYF. CDR3 nucleotides: TGCAGCGTTGATGGGACAGGGATCAACGAGCAGTACTTC.

The rearrangement links TRBV4-1 to TRBJ2-7, with TRBD2 matching over 9 bases. Germline lookup yields CDR1 MGHRA and CDR2 YSYEKL. The CDR3 spans 17 residues. V trimming: 0 bases; J trimming: 0 bases; junction bases outside the gene matches: 6. CDR3 sequence reads: CASSQDWLAGLSYEQYF. The CDR3 DNA reads TGCGCCAGCAGCCAAGATTGGCTAGCGGGACTCTCCTACGAGCAGTACTTC.

The V gene is TRBV19, the J gene TRBJ1-2, with D possibly TRBD1 on 6 matching bases. Deletions cut 3 bases from V and 6 bases from J, with 11 bases between. Germline V gives CDR1 LNHDA, CDR2 SQIVND (reference sequence). This CDR3 region has 13 residues. CDR3: CASSIRQGHGYTF. For the CDR3, the DNA is TGTGCCAGTAGTATTCGTCAGGGGCATGGCTACACCTTC.

V and J are TRBV10-3 and TRBJ2-3; 8 bases fit TRBD1. The junction had 14 bases not matched to a gene; V was cut back by 9 bases and J by 3 bases. CDR1 ENHRY and CDR2 SYGVKD come from the germline V gene. CDR3 length: 16 residues. The CDR3 is CAIKNWTGRGTDTQYF. CDR3 DNA sequence: TGTGCCATTAAAAATTGGACAGGGAGAGGAACAGATACGCAGTATTTT.

V usage is TRBV19 and J usage is TRBJ2-1; D is ambiguous. The ends were cut back, 5 bases at V and 7 bases at J, with 9 bases in the middle. The CDR3 length is 12 residues. Germline loops: CDR1 LNHDA, CDR2 SQIVND (reference sequence). The CDR3 is CASSRGWNEQFF. CDR3 nucleotides: TGTGCCAGTAGTCGTGGCTGGAATGAGCAGTTCTTC.

The chain joins TRBV9 to TRBJ1-6; 7 bases fit TRBD1. V was pared by 0 bases and J by 7 bases, with 4 bases of the junction left unmatched. The germline CDR1 and CDR2 sequences are SGDLS and YYNGEE. The CDR3 covers 15 residues. Here the CDR3 reads CASSVAGTANSPLHF. The DNA for the CDR3 is TGTGCCAGCAGCGTAGCCGGGACAGCGAATTCACCCCTCCACTTT. Using reference TRBV9 and TRBJ1-6 for the parts outside the CDR3, the full variable domain is DSGVTQTPKHLITATGQRVTLRCSPRSGDLSVYWYQQSLDQGLQFLIQYYNGEERAKGNILERFSAQQFPDLHSELNLSSLELGDSALYFCASSVAGTANSPLHFGNGTRLTVT.

The chain joins TRBV7-3 to TRBJ2-1; 13 bases are a match to TRBD2. Germline V gene sequence: CDR1 SGHTA, CDR2 FQGTGA. V lost 2 bases and J lost 13; bases outside the gene matches: 5. The length of the CDR3 is 14 residues. The CDR3 nucleotides read TGTGCCAGCAGCTTATCACTAGCGGGAGGGTTTCAGTTCTTC. Residues: CASSLSLAGGFQFF. The full variable domain, with the rest looked up from reference TRBV7-3 and TRBJ2-1, is GAGVSQTPSNKVTEKGKYVELRCDPISGHTALYWYRQSLGQGPEFLIYFQGTGAADDSGLPNDRFFAVRPEGSVSTLKIQRTERGDSAVYLCASSLSLAGGFQFFGPGTRLTVL.

The chain joins TRBV5-6 to TRBJ2-3; no clear D gene. Trimming pared 4 bases from V and 6 bases from J, leaving 9 bases between. The CDR3 extends over 12 amino acids. The germline V gene encodes CDR1 SGHDT and CDR2 YYEEEE. For the CDR3, the DNA is TGTGCCAGCAGCGCACTATTGGATACGCAGTATTTT. This codes for CASSALLDTQYF.

The chain employs TRBV4-2 and TRBJ2-7; TRBD1 agrees at 9 bases. V shed 4 bases, J shed 5 bases, and the junction held 6 bases outside the gene matches. CDR1 LGHNA and CDR2 YNFKEQ come from the germline V gene. The CDR3 is 14 amino acids. In DNA form, the CDR3 reads TGTGCCAGCAGCCTAGACAGGGGGAGGCACGAGCAGTACTTC. Its protein product is CASSLDRGRHEQYF.

This clone was found once. The V call is TRBV5-6, the J call TRBJ1-1; a weak D match, TRBD1 (6 bases). The germline V gene has CDR1 SGHDT and CDR2 YYEEEE. The CDR3 runs 16 residues. V lost 0 bases and J lost 1, with 13 bases in between. As DNA, the CDR3 is TGTGCCAGCAGCTTGGTAACAGGGAAGGAGAACACTGAAGCTTTCTTT. It is translated as CASSLVTGKENTEAFF.

This chain connects TRBV6-5 to TRBJ1-5; maybe TRBD1 (5 bases). CDR1 and CDR2 from the germline V gene are MNHEY and SVGAGI. V dropped 6 bases and J dropped 5 bases, with 11 bases sitting between them. The CDR3 consists of 13 residues. The CDR3 DNA sequence: TGTGCCAGCAGGGTGACAGTGTATCAGCCCCAGCATTTT. It yields the protein CASRVTVYQPQHF.

The chain combines TRBV24-1 with TRBJ2-5; D gene ambiguous. Trimming took off 2 bases at V and 2 bases at J, with 5 bases between the two ends. The CDR3 runs 13 residues. Germline loops: CDR1 KGHDR, CDR2 SFDVKD. CDR3 region: CATSDSGQETQYF. The CDR3 DNA reads TGTGCCACCAGTGATTCCGGACAAGAGACCCAGTACTTC.

This clone is a singleton in its sample. The V and J genes are TRBV16 and TRBJ2-1; D may match TRBD1 or TRBD2 (6 bases each). Germline V CDR1 and CDR2: KGHSY, FQNENV. The length of the CDR3 is 15 residues. V was clipped by 1 base and J by 6 bases, with 13 bases between them. The CDR3 spells CASSQWRSGANEQFF. CDR3 DNA sequence: TGTGCCAGCAGCCAATGGCGGTCGGGGGCCAATGAGCAGTTCTTC.